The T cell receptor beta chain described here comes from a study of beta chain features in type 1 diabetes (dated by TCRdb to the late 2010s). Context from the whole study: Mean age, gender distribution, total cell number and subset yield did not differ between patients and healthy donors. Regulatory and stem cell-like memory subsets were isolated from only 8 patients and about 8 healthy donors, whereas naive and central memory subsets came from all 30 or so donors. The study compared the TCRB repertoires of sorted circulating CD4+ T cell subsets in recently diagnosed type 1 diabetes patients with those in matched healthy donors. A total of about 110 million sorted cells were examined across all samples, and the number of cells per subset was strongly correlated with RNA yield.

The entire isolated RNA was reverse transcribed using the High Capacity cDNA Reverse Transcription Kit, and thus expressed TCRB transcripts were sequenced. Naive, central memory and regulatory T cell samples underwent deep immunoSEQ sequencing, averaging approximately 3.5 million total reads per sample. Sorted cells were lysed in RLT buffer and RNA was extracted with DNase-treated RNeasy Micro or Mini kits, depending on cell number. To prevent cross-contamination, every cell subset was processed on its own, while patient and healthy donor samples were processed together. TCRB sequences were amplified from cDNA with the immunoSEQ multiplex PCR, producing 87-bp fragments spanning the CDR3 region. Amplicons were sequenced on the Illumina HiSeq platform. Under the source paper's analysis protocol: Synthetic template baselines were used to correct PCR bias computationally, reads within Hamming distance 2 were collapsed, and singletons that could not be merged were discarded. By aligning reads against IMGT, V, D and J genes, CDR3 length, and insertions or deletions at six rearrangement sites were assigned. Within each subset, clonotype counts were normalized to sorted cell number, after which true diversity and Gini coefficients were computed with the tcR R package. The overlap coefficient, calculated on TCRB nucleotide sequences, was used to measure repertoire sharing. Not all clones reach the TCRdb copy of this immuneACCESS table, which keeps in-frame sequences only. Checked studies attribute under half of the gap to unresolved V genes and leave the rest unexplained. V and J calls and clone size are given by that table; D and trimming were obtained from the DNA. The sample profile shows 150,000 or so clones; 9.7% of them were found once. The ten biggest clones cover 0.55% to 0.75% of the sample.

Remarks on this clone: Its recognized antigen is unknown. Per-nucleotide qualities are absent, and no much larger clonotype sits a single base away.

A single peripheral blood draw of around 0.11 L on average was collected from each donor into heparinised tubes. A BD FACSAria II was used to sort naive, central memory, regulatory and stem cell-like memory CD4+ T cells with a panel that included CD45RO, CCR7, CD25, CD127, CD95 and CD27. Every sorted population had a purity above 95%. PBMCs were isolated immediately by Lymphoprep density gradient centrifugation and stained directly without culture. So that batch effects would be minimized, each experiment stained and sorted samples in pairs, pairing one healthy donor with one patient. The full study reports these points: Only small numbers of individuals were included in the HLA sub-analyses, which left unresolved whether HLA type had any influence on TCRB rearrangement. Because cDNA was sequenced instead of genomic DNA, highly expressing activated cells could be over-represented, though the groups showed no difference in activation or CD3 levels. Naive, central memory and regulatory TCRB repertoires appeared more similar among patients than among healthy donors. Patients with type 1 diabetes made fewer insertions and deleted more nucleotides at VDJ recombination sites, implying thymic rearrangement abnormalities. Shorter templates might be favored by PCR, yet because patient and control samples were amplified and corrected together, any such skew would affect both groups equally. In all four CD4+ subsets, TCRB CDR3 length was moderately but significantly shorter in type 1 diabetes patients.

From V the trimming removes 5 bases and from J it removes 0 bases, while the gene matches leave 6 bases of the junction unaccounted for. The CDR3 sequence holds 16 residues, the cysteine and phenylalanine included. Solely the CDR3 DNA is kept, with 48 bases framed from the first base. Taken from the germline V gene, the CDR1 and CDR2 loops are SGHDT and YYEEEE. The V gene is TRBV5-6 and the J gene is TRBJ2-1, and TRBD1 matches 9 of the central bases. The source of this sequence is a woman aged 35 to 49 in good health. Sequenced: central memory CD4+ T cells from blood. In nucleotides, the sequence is TGTGCCAGCAGGGGGACAGGGCCCCTCTCCTACAATGAGCAGTTCTTC. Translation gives CASRGTGPLSYNEQFF.